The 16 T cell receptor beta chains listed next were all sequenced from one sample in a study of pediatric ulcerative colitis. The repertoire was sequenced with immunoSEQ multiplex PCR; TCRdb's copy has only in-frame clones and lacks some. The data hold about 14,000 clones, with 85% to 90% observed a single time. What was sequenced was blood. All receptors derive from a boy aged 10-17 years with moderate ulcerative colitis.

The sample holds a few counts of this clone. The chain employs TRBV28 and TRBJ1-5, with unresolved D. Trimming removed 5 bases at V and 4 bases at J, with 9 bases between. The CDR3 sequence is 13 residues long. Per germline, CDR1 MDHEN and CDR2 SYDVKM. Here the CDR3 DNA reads TGTGCCAGCAGTCCGACGGGGAATCAGCCCCAGCATTTT. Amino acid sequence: CASSPTGNQPQHF.

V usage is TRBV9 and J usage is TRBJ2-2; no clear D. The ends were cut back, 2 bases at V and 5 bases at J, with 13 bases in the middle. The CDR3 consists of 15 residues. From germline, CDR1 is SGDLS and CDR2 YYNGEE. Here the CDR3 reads CASSVNSILTGELFF. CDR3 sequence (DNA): TGTGCCAGCAGCGTCAACAGCATCTTGACCGGGGAGCTGTTTTTT. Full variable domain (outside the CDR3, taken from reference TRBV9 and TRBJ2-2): DSGVTQTPKHLITATGQRVTLRCSPRSGDLSVYWYQQSLDQGLQFLIQYYNGEERAKGNILERFSAQQFPDLHSELNLSSLELGDSALYFCASSVNSILTGELFFGEGSRLTVL.

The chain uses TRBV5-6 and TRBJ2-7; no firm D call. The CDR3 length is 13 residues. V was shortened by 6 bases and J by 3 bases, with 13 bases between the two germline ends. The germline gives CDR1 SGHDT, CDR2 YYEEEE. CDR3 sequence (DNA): TGTGCCAGCAACCCGTCCGCATTCTACGAGCAGTACTTC. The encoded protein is CASNPSAFYEQYF.

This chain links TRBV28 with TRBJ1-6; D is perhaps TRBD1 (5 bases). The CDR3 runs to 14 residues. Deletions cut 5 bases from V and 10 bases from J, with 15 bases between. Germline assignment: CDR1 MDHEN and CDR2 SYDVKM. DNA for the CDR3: TGTGCCAGCAGTCCCCGGAGGGGTGTCTCACCCCTCCACTTT. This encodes CASSPRRGVSPLHF.

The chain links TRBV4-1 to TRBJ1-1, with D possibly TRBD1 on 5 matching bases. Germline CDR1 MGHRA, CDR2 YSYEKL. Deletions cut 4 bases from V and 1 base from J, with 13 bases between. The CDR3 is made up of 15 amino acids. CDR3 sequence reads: CASSRTPGGNTEAFF. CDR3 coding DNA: TGCGCCAGCAGCCGCACCCCTGGGGGGAACACTGAAGCTTTCTTT.

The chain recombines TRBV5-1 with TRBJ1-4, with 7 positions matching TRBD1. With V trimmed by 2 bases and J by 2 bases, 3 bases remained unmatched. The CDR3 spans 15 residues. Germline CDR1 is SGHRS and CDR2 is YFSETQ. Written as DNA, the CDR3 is TGCGCCAGCAGCTTTTTGGGACAGACTAATGAAAAACTGTTTTTT. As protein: CASSFLGQTNEKLFF.

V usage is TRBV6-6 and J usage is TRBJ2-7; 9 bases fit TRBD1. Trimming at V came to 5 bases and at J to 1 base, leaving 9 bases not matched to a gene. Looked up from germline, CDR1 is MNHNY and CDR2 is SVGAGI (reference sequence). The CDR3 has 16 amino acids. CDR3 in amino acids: CASSTQNRGQSYEQYF. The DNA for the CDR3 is TGTGCCAGCAGTACTCAAAACAGGGGGCAATCCTACGAGCAGTACTTC.

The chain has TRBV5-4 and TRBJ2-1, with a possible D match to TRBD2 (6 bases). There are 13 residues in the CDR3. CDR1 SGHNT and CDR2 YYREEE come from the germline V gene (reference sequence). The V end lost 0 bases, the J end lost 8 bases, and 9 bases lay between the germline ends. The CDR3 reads CASSLDGSYEQFF. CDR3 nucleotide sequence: TGTGCCAGCAGCTTGGACGGGAGCTATGAGCAGTTCTTC.

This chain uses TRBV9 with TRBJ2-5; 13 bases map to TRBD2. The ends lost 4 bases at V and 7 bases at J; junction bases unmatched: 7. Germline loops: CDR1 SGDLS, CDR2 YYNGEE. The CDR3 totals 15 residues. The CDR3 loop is CASSPRTSGGSTQYF. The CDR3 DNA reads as TGTGCCAGCAGCCCGAGGACTAGCGGGGGCTCGACCCAGTACTTC. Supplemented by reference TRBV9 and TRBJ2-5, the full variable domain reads DSGVTQTPKHLITATGQRVTLRCSPRSGDLSVYWYQQSLDQGLQFLIQYYNGEERAKGNILERFSAQQFPDLHSELNLSSLELGDSALYFCASSPRTSGGSTQYFGPGTRLLVL.

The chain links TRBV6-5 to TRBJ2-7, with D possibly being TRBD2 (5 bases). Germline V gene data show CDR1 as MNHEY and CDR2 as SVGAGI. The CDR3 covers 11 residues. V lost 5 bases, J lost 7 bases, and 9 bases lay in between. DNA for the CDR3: TGTGCCAGCAGTAAGACGGGGGAGCAGTACTTC. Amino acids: CASSKTGEQYF.

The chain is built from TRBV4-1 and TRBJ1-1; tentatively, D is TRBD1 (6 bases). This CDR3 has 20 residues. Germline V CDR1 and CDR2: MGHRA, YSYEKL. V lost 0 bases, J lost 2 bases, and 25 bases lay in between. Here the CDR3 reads CASSQDKITGGADFNTEAFF. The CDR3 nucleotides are TGCGCCAGCAGCCAAGATAAGATTACCGGGGGGGCCGACTTTAACACTGAAGCTTTCTTT.

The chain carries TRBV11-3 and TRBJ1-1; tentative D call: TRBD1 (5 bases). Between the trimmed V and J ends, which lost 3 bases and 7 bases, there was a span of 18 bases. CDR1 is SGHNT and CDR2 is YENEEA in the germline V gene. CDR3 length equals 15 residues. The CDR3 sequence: CASSFNSGDRGEAFF. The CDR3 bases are TGTGCCAGCAGCTTTAACTCGGGGGACCGTGGTGAAGCTTTCTTT.

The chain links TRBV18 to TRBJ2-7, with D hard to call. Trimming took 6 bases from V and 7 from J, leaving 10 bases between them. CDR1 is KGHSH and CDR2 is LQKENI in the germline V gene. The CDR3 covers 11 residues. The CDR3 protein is CASSNKFEQYF. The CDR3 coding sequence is TGTGCCAGCTCCAACAAGTTTGAGCAGTACTTC.

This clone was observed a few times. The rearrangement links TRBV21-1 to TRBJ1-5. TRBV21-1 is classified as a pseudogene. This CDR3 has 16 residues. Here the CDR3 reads CASGRGRADSNQPQHF. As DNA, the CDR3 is TGTGCCAGCGGCAGGGGCCGAGCGGACAGCAATCAGCCCCAGCATTTT.

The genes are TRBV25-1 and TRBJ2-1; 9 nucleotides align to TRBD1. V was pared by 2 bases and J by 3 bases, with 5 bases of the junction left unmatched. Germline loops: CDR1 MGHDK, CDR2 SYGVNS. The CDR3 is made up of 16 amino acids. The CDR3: CASSETTGGSYNEQFF. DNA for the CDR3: TGTGCCAGCAGTGAAACCACAGGGGGCAGCTACAATGAGCAGTTCTTC.

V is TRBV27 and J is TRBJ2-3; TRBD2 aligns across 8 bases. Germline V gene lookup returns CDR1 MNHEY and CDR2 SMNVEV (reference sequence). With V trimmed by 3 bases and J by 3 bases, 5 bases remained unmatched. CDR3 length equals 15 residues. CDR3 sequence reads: CASSFMVAGTDTQYF. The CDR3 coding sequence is TGTGCCAGCAGTTTTATGGTAGCGGGGACAGATACGCAGTATTTT.